The clone carrying this T cell receptor beta chain was seen many times. Its antigen is undetermined. The sample originates from a study of response to subunit inactivated influenza vaccine. The CDR3 covers 12 residues. V lost 3 bases and J 8 bases, leaving 8 bases between the germline ends. Germline loops: CDR1 SGHRS, CDR2 YFSETQ. The study's findings and limits: Researchers suggested that each seasonal influenza vaccination recruits few new T cells.

TCRdb fed the RT-PCR reads into MiXCR, producing one record per CDR3 protein. The repertoire holds roughly 700,000 distinct CDR3 sequences, with around 14% as singletons. The chain couples TRBV5-1 to TRBJ1-4; D remains ambiguous. Material: PBMCs from blood, obtained roughly 15 days before vaccination. The sequence was obtained from a man aged 50 or older who received an inactivated influenza vaccine. The CDR3 loop reads CASSSTSEKLFF. In nucleotides, the CDR3 is TGCGCCAGCAGCTCTACATCAGAAAAACTGTTTTTT. Complete variable domain (other parts from reference TRBV5-1 and TRBJ1-4): KAGVTQTPRYLIKTRGQQVTLSCSPISGHRSVSWYQQTPGQGLQFLFEYFSETQRNKGNFPGRFSGRQFSNSRSEMNVSTLELGDSALYLCASSSTSEKLFFGSGTQLSVL.